Below, 3 T cell receptor beta chains from the same sample are listed, as sequenced in a study of cytomegalovirus exposure and HLA in healthy donors. PCR involved 60 Vbeta and 13 Jbeta primers. Only in-frame clones appear in the TCRdb table, and some are missing; sequencing was by immunoSEQ multiplex PCR. The profile shows under 150,000 clones, about 78% of them singletons. The sequenced sample consisted of PBMCs. These receptors came from a woman aged 30 to 39 in good health and CMV-seropositive.

This sequence joins TRBV11-2 and TRBJ2-7; 10 positions agree with TRBD2. CDR1 is SGHAT and CDR2 is FQNNGV in the germline V gene. CDR3 length equals 15 residues. The J segment lost 5 bases and the V segment lost 6 bases, leaving 10 bases of the junction unmatched. The CDR3 protein is CASSTLAGFKDEQYF. In DNA form, the CDR3 reads TGTGCCAGCAGTACACTAGCGGGGTTTAAGGACGAGCAGTACTTC.

V is TRBV10-3 and J is TRBJ2-7, with 8 positions matching TRBD2. From germline, CDR1 is ENHRY and CDR2 SYGVKD. J gave up 2 bases and V 7 bases, and 7 bases lay outside the gene matches. CDR3 length: 14 residues. The CDR3 coding sequence is TGTGCCATCACCAAAGCGGGAGAGGCCTACGAGCAGTACTTC. It translates to CAITKAGEAYEQYF.

This clone was found once. CDR3 DNA: TGTGCCAGCAGTTACATTAGCACTGAAGCTTTCTTT. This translates into CASSYISTEAFF. The chain combines TRBV6-5 with TRBJ1-1; D ambiguous. The CDR3 spans 12 residues. Germline CDR1 and CDR2: MNHEY and SVGAGI. The V gene lost 2 bases and the J gene lost 4 bases, with 5 bases spanning the gap.